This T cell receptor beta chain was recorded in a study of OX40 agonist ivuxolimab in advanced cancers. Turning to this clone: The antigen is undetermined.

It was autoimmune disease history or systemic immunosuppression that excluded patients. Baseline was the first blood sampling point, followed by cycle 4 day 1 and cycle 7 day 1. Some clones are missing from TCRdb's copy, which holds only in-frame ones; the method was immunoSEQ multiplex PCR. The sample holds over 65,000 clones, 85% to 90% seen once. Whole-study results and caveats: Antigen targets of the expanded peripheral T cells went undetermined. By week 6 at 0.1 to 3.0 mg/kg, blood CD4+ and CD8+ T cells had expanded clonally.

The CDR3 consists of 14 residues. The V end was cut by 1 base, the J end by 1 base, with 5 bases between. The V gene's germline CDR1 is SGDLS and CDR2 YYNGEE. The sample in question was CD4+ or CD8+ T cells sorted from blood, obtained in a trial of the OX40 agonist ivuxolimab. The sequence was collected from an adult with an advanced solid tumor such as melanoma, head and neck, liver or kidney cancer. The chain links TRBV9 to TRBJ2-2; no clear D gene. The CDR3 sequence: CASSVNRNTGELFF. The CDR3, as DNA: TGTGCCAGCAGCGTAAACAGGAACACCGGGGAGCTGTTTTTT.